The 31 T cell receptor beta chains given below trace back to one sample, sequenced in a study of blood T cell repertoires in COVID-19. Method: immunoSEQ multiplex PCR; TCRdb's copy keeps in-frame clones and lacks some. The sample has about 22,000 clones, roughly 88% seen once; the top ten hold 2.7%. The specimen sequenced was peripheral blood. These receptors were collected from a man aged 70 or older with acute or convalescent COVID-19.

The chain recombines TRBV29-1 with TRBJ2-7, with 7 bases matching TRBD2. Per the germline V gene, CDR1 is SQVTM and CDR2 is ANQGSEA. This CDR3 comprises 14 residues. Trimming cost V 6 bases and J 2 bases; bases outside gene matches: 10. CDR3 amino acids: CSVVRAGKAYEQYF. In DNA form, the CDR3 reads TGCAGCGTCGTACGAGCGGGAAAAGCCTACGAGCAGTACTTC.

This clone was observed a few times. At one end the junction does not follow the germline gene, possibly because of a read error. The genes are TRBV20-1 and TRBJ1-6; D is unresolved. The CDR3 covers 15 residues. Germline V gene lookup returns CDR1 DFQATT and CDR2 SNEGSKA (reference sequence). The CDR3 region is CSASQPGGYDSPLHF. CDR3 DNA sequence: TGCAGTGCTAGTCAGCCCGGCGGCTATGATTCACCCCTCCACTTT.

J is TRBJ1-3 and V is TRBV28, with a weak D call TRBD1 (5 bases). The CDR3 sequence is 12 residues long. Germline V gene sequence: CDR1 MDHEN, CDR2 SYDVKM. V was clipped by 6 bases and J by 14 bases, with 17 bases between them. In DNA form, the CDR3 reads TGTGCCAGCAGCCCCCAGGTGGGGCCCTTATATTTT. It is translated as CASSPQVGPLYF.

This chain connects TRBV3-1 (or the pseudogene TRBV3-2) to TRBJ2-7, with 12 bases aligning to TRBD1. The V gene's germline CDR1 is LGHDT and CDR2 YNNKEL (reference sequence). V was pared by 6 bases and J by 2 bases, with 14 bases of the junction left unmatched. This CDR3 has 18 amino acids. DNA of the CDR3: TGTGCCAGCAGTCCCGGGACAGGGGGCCCAGAGGGGGCCTACGAGCAGTACTTC. Translation: CASSPGTGGPEGAYEQYF.

The chain is built from TRBV21-1 and TRBJ2-7; no check of the table's D call, TRBD2, against the DNA was made. TRBV21-1 counts as a pseudogene. CDR3 length: 16 amino acids. The CDR3 DNA follows: TGTGCCAGCAGGAGTTGGGGGGGAATCCTGTCCTACGAGCAGTACTTC. This encodes CASRSWGGILSYEQYF.

This clone has a handful of counts. J is TRBJ2-7 and V is TRBV28; 9 nucleotides line up with TRBD1. Germline values: CDR1 MDHEN, CDR2 SYDVKM. The CDR3 is made up of 14 amino acids. V dropped 6 bases and J dropped 3; count of bases not matched to a gene: 6. CDR3 in DNA: TGTGCCAGCAGAGGGACAGGGATTCGCTACGAGCAGTACTTC. Translation gives CASRGTGIRYEQYF.

The chain links TRBV18 to TRBJ2-7; maybe TRBD1 (5 bases). The CDR3 runs to 11 residues. V dropped 4 bases and J dropped 6 bases, with 7 bases sitting between them. CDR1 is KGHSH and CDR2 is LQKENI in the germline V gene. The CDR3 region has the DNA TGTGCCAGCTCACAAACAGGCGAGCAGTACTTC. Translated: CASSQTGEQYF. Variable domain in full (rest from reference TRBV18 and TRBJ2-7): NAGVMQNPRHLVRRRGQEARLRCSPMKGHSHVYWYRQLPEEGLKFMVYLQKENIIDESGMPKERFSAEFPKEGPSILRIQQVVRGDSAAYFCASSQTGEQYFGPGTRLTVT.

The chain employs TRBV10-3 and TRBJ1-4, with 9 bases matching TRBD1. The CDR3 is 16 residues long. CDR1 and CDR2 (germline): ENHRY, SYGVKD. The ends lost 7 bases at V and 11 bases at J; junction bases unmatched: 17. The CDR3 is CAIIPPGQGKMRKLFF. CDR3 DNA: TGTGCCATCATTCCGCCCGGACAGGGGAAAATGAGGAAACTGTTTTTT.

The chain uses TRBV19 and TRBJ1-5, with no clear D. Germline CDR1 LNHDA, CDR2 SQIVND (reference sequence). Trimming left V 5 bases short and J 3 bases short, with 14 bases between. This CDR3 spans 15 amino acids. This CDR3 is CASSPEAGVNQPQHF. Written as DNA, the CDR3 is TGTGCCAGTAGTCCGGAGGCGGGAGTCAATCAGCCCCAGCATTTT. Complete variable domain (other parts from reference TRBV19 and TRBJ1-5): DGGITQSPKYLFRKEGQNVTLSCEQNLNHDAMYWYRQDPGQGLRLIYYSQIVNDFQKGDIAEGYSVSREKKESFPLTVTSAQKNPTAFYLCASSPEAGVNQPQHFGDGTRLSIL.

This chain connects TRBV15 to TRBJ2-1; D perhaps matches TRBD1 (6 bases). V was pared by 2 bases and J by 4 bases, with 9 bases between. Germline CDR1 reads LNHNV; CDR2 reads YYDKDF (reference sequence). This CDR3 is built from 14 residues. DNA of the CDR3: TGTGCCACCAGCAGAACAGGGACGTACAATGAGCAGTTCTTC. This sequence encodes CATSRTGTYNEQFF.

The CDR3 loop reads CASSWTGGYGYTF. DNA of the CDR3: TGTGCCAGCAGTTGGACAGGGGGCTATGGCTACACCTTC. This chain connects TRBV12-3 or TRBV12-4 to TRBJ1-2; 10 bases are shared with TRBD1. This CDR3 is built from 13 residues. The V segment lost 4 bases and the J segment 4 bases; nucleotides outside the gene matches: 0.

This chain joins TRBV5-1 and TRBJ2-3; D not certain. The germline gives CDR1 SGHRS, CDR2 YFSETQ. V gave up 2 bases and J gave up 2 bases, with 9 bases separating them. This CDR3 is built from 14 residues. The CDR3 DNA reads as TGCGCCAGCAGCTTATCTCCTACCACAGATACGCAGTATTTT. Translating gives CASSLSPTTDTQYF. The variable domain in full, completed from reference TRBV5-1 and TRBJ2-3, reads KAGVTQTPRYLIKTRGQQVTLSCSPISGHRSVSWYQQTPGQGLQFLFEYFSETQRNKGNFPGRFSGRQFSNSRSEMNVSTLELGDSALYLCASSLSPTTDTQYFGPGTRLTVL.

The rearrangement joins TRBV24-1 to TRBJ2-1; 7 nucleotides align to TRBD1. J was trimmed by 5 bases and V by 4 bases; bases with no gene match: 7. CDR3 length: 15 amino acids. Germline V gives CDR1 KGHDR, CDR2 SFDVKD. CDR3 in DNA: TGTGCCACCAGTGACCCGGGACAGTACAACAATGAGCAGTTCTTC. This codes for CATSDPGQYNNEQFF.

The V gene is TRBV18, the J gene TRBJ1-4; no definite D call. With 3 bases removed from V and 8 bases from J, the gap between germline ends came to 10 bases. Germline V gene lookup returns CDR1 KGHSH and CDR2 LQKENI. This CDR3 is 13 amino acids long. CDR3 nucleotides: TGTGCCAGCTCACCGCTCCCACAGGAAAAACTGTTTTTT. Protein: CASSPLPQEKLFF.

The chain is built from TRBV5-4 and TRBJ1-2; no definite D call. The germline V gene has CDR1 SGHNT and CDR2 YYREEE (reference sequence). Trimming stripped 0 bases from V and 1 base from J, with 10 bases between. CDR3 length equals 15 residues. CDR3 sequence: CASSLARGGNYGYTF. The CDR3 DNA reads as TGTGCCAGCAGCTTGGCCCGGGGAGGTAACTATGGCTACACCTTC.

V usage is TRBV10-3 and J usage is TRBJ2-3; 15 bases are a match to TRBD2. Per germline, CDR1 ENHRY and CDR2 SYGVKD. There are 18 residues in the CDR3. Trimming removed 10 bases from V and 0 bases from J; junction bases left unmatched: 11. The DNA of the CDR3 is TGTGCCACCTCTTCCGGGACTAGCGGGAGGAGGAGCACAGATACGCAGTATTTT. Translation: CATSSGTSGRRSTDTQYF.

The gene calls are TRBV6-6 and TRBJ2-1; tentative D call: TRBD2 (7 bases). The V gene lost 0 bases and the J gene lost 4 bases, with 10 bases spanning the gap. CDR3 length: 15 residues. Germline V gene sequence: CDR1 MNHNY, CDR2 SVGAGI (reference sequence). The CDR3 here is CASSYSGGAYNEQFF. The CDR3, as DNA: TGTGCCAGCAGTTACTCGGGGGGGGCTTACAATGAGCAGTTCTTC.

The V call is TRBV6-5, the J call TRBJ1-1, with D perhaps TRBD1 (5 bases). Germline V gene sequence: CDR1 MNHEY, CDR2 SVGAGI. This CDR3 contains 15 residues. Deletions cut 4 bases from V and 2 bases from J, with 14 bases between. The CDR3 DNA sequence: TGTGCCAGCAGTTCTCCCAAGGGGCGAAACACTGAAGCTTTCTTT. Its protein product is CASSSPKGRNTEAFF.

CDR3 sequence (DNA): TGTGCCAGTAGTATAGACCTCGGGACAGGGGCTACGCAGTATTTT. Its translation is CASSIDLGTGATQYF. The chain uses TRBV19 and TRBJ2-3; 10 positions match TRBD1. CDR1 and CDR2 (germline): LNHDA, SQIVND (reference sequence). The trim removed 0 bases at V and 8 bases at J, leaving 5 bases unmatched. CDR3 length equals 15 residues.

The chain has TRBV7-2 and TRBJ1-2, with a tentative D call TRBD1 (5 bases). Germline CDR1 and CDR2: SGHTA and FQGNSA. Trimming took 1 base from V and 3 from J, leaving 6 bases between them. The CDR3 totals 13 residues. Here the CDR3 reads CASSLGGDYGYTF. The CDR3 nucleotides are TGTGCCAGCAGCTTAGGGGGCGACTATGGCTACACCTTC. The entire variable domain, with the rest obtained from reference TRBV7-2 and TRBJ1-2, is as follows: GAGVSQSPSNKVTEKGKDVELRCDPISGHTALYWYRQSLGQGLEFLIYFQGNSAPDKSGLPSDRFSAERTGGSVSTLTIQRTQQEDSAVYLCASSLGGDYGYTFGSGTRLTVV.

This clone occurred once. This sequence joins TRBV10-3 and TRBJ2-3, with TRBD2 matching over 11 bases. The junction had 1 base not matched to a gene; V was cut back by 4 bases and J by 1 base. The CDR3 spans 15 residues. The V gene's germline CDR1 is ENHRY and CDR2 SYGVKD. CDR3 protein: CAISGGLAGTDTQYF. CDR3 nucleotides: TGTGCCATCAGTGGGGGACTAGCGGGCACAGATACGCAGTATTTT.

The genes are TRBV19 and TRBJ2-3; tentatively, D is TRBD2 (5 bases). The V end lost 4 bases, the J end lost 0 bases, and 14 bases lay between the germline ends. The CDR3 has 16 amino acids. CDR1 and CDR2 from the germline V gene are LNHDA and SQIVND (reference sequence). The CDR3 loop reads CASSTTGRTSTDTQYF. As DNA, the CDR3 is TGTGCCAGTAGTACCACGGGTAGGACTAGCACAGATACGCAGTATTTT.

This sequence joins TRBV5-1 and TRBJ1-1; maybe TRBD1 (5 bases). Trimming cost V 4 bases and J 1 base, with 11 bases left between them. CDR3 length: 14 amino acids. Germline V CDR1 and CDR2: SGHRS, YFSETQ. CDR3 in DNA: TGCGCCAGCAGCCCCACGGGGGGGAACACTGAAGCTTTCTTT. It yields the protein CASSPTGGNTEAFF.

V usage is TRBV2 and J usage is TRBJ1-6; D perhaps matches TRBD1 (6 bases). Germline V CDR1 and CDR2: SNHLY, FYNNEI. The CDR3 sequence is 12 residues long. Trimming removed 7 bases at V and 12 bases at J, with 13 bases between. CDR3 DNA: TGTGCCAGCAAGGACAGTCTTTTACCCCTCCACTTT. It specifies CASKDSLLPLHF.

The V call is TRBV7-2, the J call TRBJ2-7, with 8 bases identical to TRBD2. CDR1 and CDR2 from the germline V gene are SGHTA and FQGNSA. With V trimmed by 5 bases and J by 2 bases, 5 bases remained unmatched. The CDR3 is made up of 14 amino acids. CDR3 protein: CASSQLAGTYEQYF. Written as DNA, the CDR3 is TGTGCCAGCAGCCAATTAGCGGGAACCTACGAGCAGTACTTC.

Written as DNA, the CDR3 is TGCGCCAGCAGCTTGGATTTTAGCGGGAATTCCTACAATGAGCAGTTCTTC. This gives the protein CASSLDFSGNSYNEQFF. V gene TRBV5-1 combines with J gene TRBJ2-1, with 8 bases matching TRBD2. V lost 0 bases, J lost 1 base, and 6 bases stayed unmatched. Looked up from germline, CDR1 is SGHRS and CDR2 is YFSETQ. The CDR3 is 17 amino acids.

The chain links TRBV30 to TRBJ1-2, with D hard to call. CDR3 size: 12 residues. Between the trimmed V and J ends, which lost 3 bases and 4 bases, there was a span of 9 bases. Germline loops: CDR1 GTSNPN, CDR2 SVGIG (reference sequence). The CDR3 sequence: CAWRSEGYGYTF. DNA for the CDR3: TGTGCCTGGAGATCTGAGGGCTATGGCTACACCTTC. Full variable domain (outside the CDR3, taken from reference TRBV30 and TRBJ1-2): SQTIHQWPATLVQPVGSPLSLECTVEGTSNPNLYWYRQAAGRGLQLLFYSVGIGQISSEVPQNLSASRPQDRQFILSSKKLLLSDSGFYLCAWRSEGYGYTFGSGTRLTVV.

J is TRBJ2-3 and V is TRBV19, with 10 bases fitting TRBD2. V lost 5 bases to trimming and J lost 7 bases; unmatched junction nucleotides: 9. CDR3 length equals 15 residues. Germline V lookup: CDR1 LNHDA, CDR2 SQIVND (reference sequence). This CDR3 is CASSLGSGGWNTQYF. CDR3 bases: TGTGCCAGTAGTTTGGGTAGCGGGGGGTGGAATACGCAGTATTTT.

V usage is TRBV9 and J usage is TRBJ1-2; D remains unclear. V was pared by 0 bases and J by 6 bases, with 18 bases between. This CDR3 region has 16 residues. Germline V gives CDR1 SGDLS, CDR2 YYNGEE. This CDR3 reads CASSVGGIGASDGYTF. CDR3 in DNA: TGTGCCAGCAGCGTAGGAGGGATCGGTGCGTCGGATGGCTACACCTTC.

CDR3 nucleotides: TGTGCCAGCAGTAATCCCCAGGGGTATGGGAACACTGAAGCTTTCTTT. Its translation is CASSNPQGYGNTEAFF. V gene TRBV6-6 combines with J gene TRBJ1-1; a weak D match, TRBD1 (6 bases). Between the trimmed V and J ends, which lost 5 bases and 1 base, there was a span of 17 bases. CDR3 length: 16 residues. CDR1 and CDR2 (germline): MNHNY, SVGAGI (reference sequence).

The rearrangement uses TRBV4-2 and TRBJ2-3, with TRBD1 identical over 8 bases. The CDR3 contains 15 residues. J lost 6 bases, V lost 0 bases, and 5 bases had no gene match. In germline, CDR1 is LGHNA, CDR2 YNFKEQ. CDR3 in amino acids: CASSQDRGPDDTQYF. As DNA, the CDR3 is TGTGCCAGCAGCCAAGACAGGGGGCCTGATGATACGCAGTATTTT.